This TCR beta chain was captured in a study of identical twins. After template switching added a universal primer site, the resulting cDNA carried unique molecular identifiers. A single record per CDR3 protein comes from TCRdb applying MiXCR to the 5' RACE reads. The sample consists of a few hundred thousand distinct CDR3 sequences, approximately 8.8% of them appearing once. On this clonotype itself: What it binds is unknown.

Findings and caveats of the study: Out-of-frame alpha sequences common to twins were enriched for low generation probability. Abundant cord blood beta clonotypes carried fewer insertions; memory repertoires showed none.

The sequence came from a woman in her forties or fifties in good health. Sample: naive T cells sorted from blood.

CDR3 DNA: TGTGCCTCCGCAGGGGGGGACAGGAACTCCTACGAGCAGTACGTC. It encodes CASAGGDRNSYEQYV. The rearrangement uses TRBV6-1 and TRBJ2-7, with D perhaps matching TRBD1 (8 bases). Trimming pared 11 bases from V and 0 bases from J, leaving 20 bases between. The V gene's germline CDR1 is MNHNS and CDR2 SASEGT. The CDR3 totals 15 residues.